These 9 T cell receptor beta chains were all obtained from the same sample, sequenced in a study of CXCR3-negative and CXCR3-positive naive CD8 T cells. UMI-labeled 5' RACE TRB cDNA libraries were prepared from the cells. Reprocessing the 5' RACE reads, TCRdb reports a single entry for every CDR3 protein and omits DNA. The sample includes approximately 83,000 distinct CDR3 sequences. The sequenced sample consisted of naive CXCR3- CD8+ T cells from blood. Subset indicated: CD45RO-CCR7+CD27+CD95- naive CD8+ T cells lacking CXCR3 (TNR3-). Receptors were obtained from a human donor in good health. Some clones in this sample may be carry-over from other donors' samples.

The V call is TRBV28, the J call TRBJ2-7. The CDR3 sequence is 12 residues long. Looked up from germline, CDR1 is MDHEN and CDR2 is SYDVKM. The CDR3 region is CASSFTDYEQYF.

CDR3 residues: CASSFVELAGGNEQFF. The chain links TRBV12-3 or TRBV12-4 to TRBJ2-1; TCRdb's D gene call, TRBD2, goes unchecked for lack of DNA. CDR3 size: 16 residues.

The rearrangement links TRBV20-1 to TRBJ1-1; TCRdb calls TRBD1, which cannot be checked without DNA. The CDR3 totals 15 residues. CDR1 and CDR2 from the germline V gene are DFQATT and SNEGSKA (reference sequence). CDR3 in amino acids: CSARDAGQGDTEAFF.

This chain joins TRBV7-2 and TRBJ2-7; no DNA is available, so the TRBD1 call from TCRdb remains unchecked. This CDR3 has 15 amino acids. Germline lookup yields CDR1 SGHTA and CDR2 FQGNSA. CDR3 loop: CASSLGAFDYYEQYF.

The CDR3 is CASSEPQRGATDTQYF. The chain is built from TRBV10-2 and TRBJ2-3; TCRdb indicates TRBD2, and absent DNA this call remains unverified. The CDR3 spans 16 residues. Per the germline V gene, CDR1 is WSHSY and CDR2 is SAAADI.

J is TRBJ2-1 and V is TRBV20-1; TCRdb names TRBD2, which stays unverified in the absence of DNA. The germline V gene has CDR1 DFQATT and CDR2 SNEGSKA (reference sequence). There are 13 residues in the CDR3. The CDR3: CSARVTRAFEQFF.

The rearrangement uses TRBV4-1 and TRBJ1-3; TCRdb picks TRBD1, but there is no DNA to check that call. This CDR3 is built from 14 residues. Per germline, CDR1 MGHRA and CDR2 YSYEKL. The CDR3 reads CASRATGSGNTIYF.

The chain joins TRBV7-3 to TRBJ1-1; with no DNA, the TCRdb D assignment of TRBD1 cannot be verified. The CDR3 runs 15 residues. Germline V gene lookup returns CDR1 SGHTA and CDR2 FQGTGA. This chain's CDR3 is CASSLAQGLNTEAFF.

The chain employs TRBV29-1 and TRBJ1-1; TCRdb's assignment of TRBD1 cannot be checked, as there is no DNA. Germline V gives CDR1 SQVTM, CDR2 ANQGSEA. This CDR3 contains 14 residues. CDR3 amino acids: CSVSAPQGNTEAFF.